This TCR beta chain stems from a study of cytomegalovirus exposure and HLA in healthy donors. Study-wide context: Under 90% of around 390 genotyped donors fell in the Caucasian-associated ancestry cluster.

Nominally healthy donors were sampled, though unrecorded immune exposures were likely. A note on this clone: The antigen is undetermined.

Study outcomes and limitations: The authors later found most CMV-associated TCR beta chains appeared HLA-restricted. Some TCR beta chains (roughly 160 of them) were listed as cytomegalovirus-associated.

Per the germline V gene, CDR1 is GTSNPN and CDR2 is SVGIG (reference sequence). The ends were cut back, 4 bases at V and 4 bases at J, with 7 bases in the middle. The CDR3 loop spans 11 amino acids. PCR primers comprised 60 Vbeta and 13 Jbeta primers. The protocol was immunoSEQ multiplex PCR, while the TCRdb copy is restricted to in-frame clones and leaves out a portion. This table holds 150,000 to 200,000 clones, around 68% found once. This receptor was obtained from a man aged 35 to 55 in good health and CMV-seronegative. The chain recombines TRBV30 with TRBJ1-1, with a tentative D call TRBD1 (6 bases). Sample: PBMCs. CDR3 coding DNA: TGTGCCTGGACAGGGGTCACTGAAGCTTTCTTT. This sequence encodes CAWTGVTEAFF.